This TCR beta chain was captured in a study of blood T cells in healthy people across ages. Whole-study findings and limits: While age rose, TCR beta diversity per million T cells dropped in a roughly linear way.

A note on this clonotype: Its target is not known.

Primed by a sample-barcoded 5' primer and a J-beta primer mix, a second PCR proceeded for about 6 to 12 cycles. MiXCR, applied by TCRdb to the 5' RACE reads, yields one record per CDR3 protein. The data show 750,000 to 1,000,000 distinct CDR3 sequences, with just under 30% seen just once and approximately 10% held by the top ten. The CDR3 covers 12 residues. The germline gives CDR1 PRHDT, CDR2 FYEKMQ (reference sequence). The sample also formed part of further work on T cells of mothers and their children. That report adds: The authors used all extracted RNA for cDNA synthesis, at 1.5 ug per 15 ul. The yield was over 9 million TCR beta CDR3 reads from each mother and a few million from each child.

The gene calls are TRBV13 and TRBJ2-7; no reliable D call. The DNA end is more similar to TRBJ2-5, so the J call may be wrong. The sequence was obtained from a woman between 35 and 50 years old in good health. Sample: blood. CDR3 sequence: CASSLFFETQYF. The CDR3 coding sequence is TGTGCCAGCAGCTTATTCTTCGAGACCCAGTACTTC.